This record covers a single T cell receptor (beta chain). Repertoires were generated with immunoSEQ multiplex PCR, while TCRdb's copy carries only in-frame clones and drops some. The table lists about 20,000 clones, about 87% of them singletons. The sorted regulatory T cells were CD4+, CD25-high and CD127-low, with genomic DNA sequenced. The CDR3 is 13 residues long. Trimming took 7 bases from V and 3 from J, leaving 12 bases between them. The V gene's germline CDR1 is LNHDA and CDR2 SQIVND (reference sequence). This sample was taken from a study of regulatory and conventional T cells in RAG deficiency. The same data also went into a second study, on regulatory T cells. From that study: The primer mix had 52 TRBV and 13 TRBJ primers.

The TCR comes from a human donor in good health. The chain is built from TRBV19 and TRBJ1-1; a weak D match, TRBD1 (5 bases). The sequencing input was Tregs sorted from blood. The CDR3 spells CASNYGGDTEAFF. DNA for the CDR3: TGTGCCAGTAACTACGGAGGGGACACTGAAGCTTTCTTT. The full variable domain, its missing parts supplied by reference TRBV19 and TRBJ1-1, is DGGITQSPKYLFRKEGQNVTLSCEQNLNHDAMYWYRQDPGQGLRLIYYSQIVNDFQKGDIAEGYSVSREKKESFPLTVTSAQKNPTAFYLCASNYGGDTEAFFGQGTRLTVV.